Below, 28 T cell receptor beta chains from the same sample are listed, as sequenced in a study of blood T cell repertoires in COVID-19. TCRdb's copy holds only in-frame clones and misses some; the assay was immunoSEQ multiplex PCR. Of 100,000 to 150,000 clones in the sample, roughly 72% are singletons; the top ten hold approximately 6%. Sequences were obtained from peripheral blood. The receptors shown here come from an elderly man with COVID-19, enrolled during active disease.

This chain joins TRBV9 and TRBJ2-2; tentative D call: TRBD2 (6 bases). The germline V and J ends were trimmed by 0 bases and 1 base, with 13 bases remaining between them. Germline V CDR1 and CDR2: SGDLS, YYNGEE. This CDR3 comprises 17 residues. CDR3 region: CASSVAGSFMNTGELFF. In nucleotides, the CDR3 is TGTGCCAGCAGCGTAGCCGGGAGTTTTATGAACACCGGGGAGCTGTTTTTT. The whole variable domain, filled in from reference TRBV9 and TRBJ2-2, reads DSGVTQTPKHLITATGQRVTLRCSPRSGDLSVYWYQQSLDQGLQFLIQYYNGEERAKGNILERFSAQQFPDLHSELNLSSLELGDSALYFCASSVAGSFMNTGELFFGEGSRLTVL.

This clone has a handful of counts. This sequence joins TRBV28 and TRBJ2-7, with 8 bases matching TRBD1. The CDR3 totals 15 residues. The junction had 10 bases not matched to a gene; V was cut back by 5 bases and J by 4 bases. Per the germline V gene, CDR1 is MDHEN and CDR2 is SYDVKM. In DNA form, the CDR3 reads TGTGCCAGCAGTGCTGAAAGGACAGGGTGGTACGAGCAGTACTTC. It specifies CASSAERTGWYEQYF.

This chain uses TRBV29-1 with TRBJ2-1, with D perhaps TRBD2 (6 bases). The V end was cut by 5 bases, the J end by 3 bases, with 17 bases between. The CDR3 totals 15 residues. Germline V gives CDR1 SQVTM, CDR2 ANQGSEA. CDR3 protein: CSVTDRDLDYNEQFF. The CDR3 DNA follows: TGCAGCGTTACAGATCGGGACTTAGACTACAATGAGCAGTTCTTC.

The rearrangement joins TRBV2 to TRBJ1-1; 9 positions match TRBD1. CDR3 length equals 14 residues. CDR1 and CDR2 (germline): SNHLY, FYNNEI. V shed 5 bases and J 8 bases; nucleotides not matched to a gene: 9. In nucleotides, the CDR3 is TGTGCCAGCAGTCGCCGAACAGGGGGCGCGGAAGCTTTCTTT. This codes for CASSRRTGGAEAFF.

The count of this clone is one. V and J are TRBV28 and TRBJ1-1; D remains unclear. This CDR3 has 13 amino acids. From germline, CDR1 is MDHEN and CDR2 SYDVKM. Trimming took off 5 bases at V and 5 bases at J, with 12 bases between the two ends. The CDR3 loop is CASSVGRWTEAFF. CDR3 DNA: TGTGCCAGCAGTGTCGGGAGGTGGACTGAAGCTTTCTTT.

The DNA for the CDR3 is TGCGCCAGCAGCCTATCGACTAGCGGGTACAATGAGCAGTTCTTC. Protein sequence: CASSLSTSGYNEQFF. The chain links TRBV5-1 to TRBJ2-1; the match to TRBD2 covers 10 bases. After removal of 4 bases from V and 4 bases from J, the junction contained 5 bases not matched to a gene. CDR3 length: 15 amino acids. Germline V CDR1 and CDR2: SGHRS, YFSETQ.

V is TRBV7-8 and J is TRBJ1-5; tentative D call: TRBD1 (5 bases). The CDR3 loop spans 16 amino acids. V lost 3 bases, J lost 5 bases, and 17 bases lay in between. Looked up from germline, CDR1 is SGHVS and CDR2 is FQNEAQ. The CDR3 region has the DNA TGTGCCAGCAGCTTCGACAGTACCTATCTCTATCAGCCCCAGCATTTT. This sequence encodes CASSFDSTYLYQPQHF.

The rearrangement uses TRBV7-8 and TRBJ2-3, with D tentatively TRBD1 (6 bases). The V gene lost 5 bases and the J gene lost 2 bases, with 20 bases spanning the gap. Germline CDR1 and CDR2: SGHVS and FQNEAQ. The CDR3 spans 17 residues. The CDR3 sequence: CASSPITGMGLTDTQYF. The DNA of the CDR3 is TGTGCCAGCAGCCCTATAACAGGGATGGGGCTCACAGATACGCAGTATTTT.

The chain uses TRBV7-9 and TRBJ1-4, with unresolved D. Germline V gene data show CDR1 as SEHNR and CDR2 as FQNEAQ (reference sequence). This CDR3 contains 14 residues. Trimming cost V 2 bases and J 7 bases, with 11 bases left between them. CDR3: CASSLWEESEKLFF. CDR3 sequence (DNA): TGTGCCAGCAGCTTATGGGAGGAGAGTGAAAAACTGTTTTTT.

The chain employs TRBV4-3 and TRBJ2-2, with TRBD2 identical over 8 bases. Germline V CDR1 and CDR2: LGHNA, YSLEER. After removal of 0 bases from V and 2 bases from J, the junction contained 8 bases not matched to a gene. The CDR3 length is 18 residues. The CDR3 sequence: CASSQDPQRGHNTGELFF. The CDR3 DNA is TGCGCCAGCAGCCAAGATCCGCAGCGGGGGCACAACACCGGGGAGCTGTTTTTT.

The chain carries TRBV11-1 and TRBJ2-1; 9 bases agree with TRBD1. The CDR3 consists of 17 residues. Per the germline V gene, CDR1 is SGHAT and CDR2 is FQDESV (reference sequence). With 0 bases clipped from V and 8 bases from J, the junction kept 11 bases outside the gene matches. The CDR3 reads CASSLAGRGQGPDEQFF. The CDR3 DNA is TGTGCCAGCAGCTTAGCGGGCCGAGGACAGGGGCCTGATGAGCAGTTCTTC.

This chain links TRBV19 with TRBJ2-1, with a tentative D call TRBD1 (5 bases). The CDR3 is 14 residues long. V lost 9 bases, J lost 0 bases, and 12 bases lay in between. Germline CDR1 LNHDA, CDR2 SQIVND (reference sequence). Written as DNA, the CDR3 is TGTGCCAGCGTGGACACGAGCTCCTACAATGAGCAGTTCTTC. Residues: CASVDTSSYNEQFF.

The chain links TRBV28 to TRBJ2-1; the D is unclear. Germline CDR1 and CDR2: MDHEN and SYDVKM. The CDR3 spans 16 residues. The V gene lost 6 bases and the J gene lost 0 bases, with 15 bases spanning the gap. CDR3 bases: TGTGCCAGCAGCACGGCGGATCGCTTCTCCTACAATGAGCAGTTCTTC. It codes for CASSTADRFSYNEQFF.

The V gene is TRBV5-5, the J gene TRBJ2-1, with unresolved D. Trimming left V 7 bases short and J 7 bases short, with 6 bases between. CDR1 and CDR2 (germline): SGHKS, YYEKEE (reference sequence). The CDR3 contains 10 residues. CDR3 residues: CASGQNEQFF. The CDR3 DNA is TGTGCCAGCGGCCAGAATGAGCAGTTCTTC.

The V and J genes are TRBV5-1 and TRBJ2-1; 8 bases map to TRBD1. The CDR3 extends over 16 amino acids. Germline V CDR1 and CDR2: SGHRS, YFSETQ. With 0 bases clipped from V and 2 bases from J, the junction kept 4 bases outside the gene matches. The DNA for the CDR3 is TGCGCCAGCAGCTTGGCACGGACAGGGCCCTACAATGAGCAGTTCTTC. Translation: CASSLARTGPYNEQFF. Supplemented by reference TRBV5-1 and TRBJ2-1, the full variable domain reads KAGVTQTPRYLIKTRGQQVTLSCSPISGHRSVSWYQQTPGQGLQFLFEYFSETQRNKGNFPGRFSGRQFSNSRSEMNVSTLELGDSALYLCASSLARTGPYNEQFFGPGTRLTVL.

This clone was observed once. This chain uses TRBV29-1 with TRBJ2-5, with a weak D call TRBD2 (6 bases). The V end was cut by 7 bases, the J end by 1 base, with 13 bases between. From germline, CDR1 is SQVTM and CDR2 ANQGSEA. The CDR3 extends over 13 amino acids. In DNA form, the CDR3 reads TGCAGCGCGTCACGGGGGTTCCAAGAGACCCAGTACTTC. Translation: CSASRGFQETQYF.

The rearrangement uses TRBV7-9 and TRBJ1-5; TRBD1 aligns across 8 bases. CDR3 length equals 13 residues. Trimming cost V 5 bases and J 5 bases; bases outside gene matches: 2. The V gene's germline CDR1 is SEHNR and CDR2 FQNEAQ (reference sequence). CDR3 bases: TGTGCCAGCAGCCAACAGGGGGATCAGCCCCAGCATTTT. It encodes CASSQQGDQPQHF.

This clone is a singleton in its sample. The genes are TRBV3-1 (or the pseudogene TRBV3-2) and TRBJ2-2; D is perhaps TRBD2 (5 bases). The germline V gene has CDR1 LGHDT and CDR2 YNNKEL (reference sequence). The CDR3 covers 15 residues. Deletions cut 4 bases from V and 0 bases from J, with 9 bases between. The CDR3 protein is CASSRGSANTGELFF. The CDR3 DNA follows: TGTGCCAGCAGCCGTGGGAGTGCGAACACCGGGGAGCTGTTTTTT.

This CDR3 is CASSLGGGRSPDTQYF. CDR3 DNA: TGTGCCAGCAGCTTGGGTGGCGGGAGATCCCCAGATACGCAGTATTTT. The chain links TRBV13 to TRBJ2-3, with 7 nucleotides matching TRBD2. The germline gives CDR1 PRHDT, CDR2 FYEKMQ (reference sequence). The CDR3 covers 16 residues. V lost 3 bases, J lost 4 bases, and 10 bases stayed unmatched.

The chain couples TRBV5-1 to TRBJ2-7; 7 positions agree with TRBD2. CDR1 is SGHRS, CDR2 YFSETQ, per germline. This CDR3 is built from 14 residues. After removal of 4 bases from V and 4 bases from J, the junction contained 8 bases not matched to a gene. The CDR3 sequence: CASSQAVGGYEQYF. For the CDR3, the DNA is TGCGCCAGCAGCCAAGCCGTCGGGGGGTACGAGCAGTACTTC.

The gene calls are TRBV21-1 and TRBJ2-7; no DNA check was done on the table's D call, TRBD2. TRBV21-1 is reported as a pseudogene. This CDR3 has 12 residues. The CDR3, as DNA: TGTGCCAGCAGGGACTGCACCTACGAGCAGTACTTC. Translation gives CASRDCTYEQYF.

This clone was observed at least ten times. The chain carries TRBV4-1 and TRBJ1-5; D is undetermined. V was pared by 2 bases and J by 0 bases, with 8 bases between. CDR3 length equals 15 residues. Germline V lookup: CDR1 MGHRA, CDR2 YSYEKL. The CDR3 loop reads CASSQRQDSNQPQHF. The CDR3 DNA is TGCGCCAGCAGCCAAAGGCAGGATAGCAATCAGCCCCAGCATTTT.

The V and J genes are TRBV9 and TRBJ1-1; possibly TRBD1 for D (5 bases). CDR1 and CDR2 from the germline V gene are SGDLS and YYNGEE. The V gene lost 3 bases and the J gene lost 2 bases, with 14 bases spanning the gap. CDR3 length: 15 residues. The CDR3 reads CASSASGHFNTEAFF. In DNA form, the CDR3 reads TGTGCCAGCAGCGCCTCCGGACATTTTAACACTGAAGCTTTCTTT.

This clone has a count of ten or more. This rearrangement joins TRBV30 to TRBJ1-1; D remains ambiguous. The CDR3 extends over 13 amino acids. Trimming removed 0 bases from V and 1 base from J, with 6 bases in between. The V gene's germline CDR1 is GTSNPN and CDR2 SVGIG (reference sequence). The CDR3, as DNA: TGTGCCTGGAGTGTGTACAGGAACACTGAAGCTTTCTTT. Protein: CAWSVYRNTEAFF.

The chain carries TRBV24-1 and TRBJ1-5; D is perhaps TRBD1 (6 bases). Germline V CDR1 and CDR2: KGHDR, SFDVKD. The CDR3 consists of 13 residues. V was cut by 9 bases and J by 4 bases, with 12 bases left in between. The CDR3 loop is CATGRGENQPQHF. The CDR3 coding sequence is TGTGCCACCGGGAGGGGGGAGAATCAGCCCCAGCATTTT.

This clone was detected ten times or more. Here the CDR3 reads CASMRLAGGDTQYF. DNA for the CDR3: TGTGCCAGCATGCGACTAGCGGGAGGGGATACGCAGTATTTT. The chain uses TRBV7-9 and TRBJ2-3, with TRBD2 identical over 14 bases. CDR3 size: 14 residues. The germline V gene has CDR1 SEHNR and CDR2 FQNEAQ (reference sequence). V lost 7 bases and J lost 6; bases outside the gene matches: 3.

This clone was counted a few times. The chain links TRBV9 to TRBJ2-1; 7 bases align to TRBD1. The germline V gene encodes CDR1 SGDLS and CDR2 YYNGEE. V lost 0 bases and J lost 7; bases outside the gene matches: 7. This CDR3 is built from 15 residues. The CDR3 DNA sequence: TGTGCCAGCAGCGTAGGGCAGGGGGTGACTAATGAGCAGTTCTTC. Translating it yields CASSVGQGVTNEQFF.

Only a few counts were recorded for this clone. The gene calls are TRBV10-2 and TRBJ2-1; D is perhaps TRBD2 (6 bases). The V and J ends lost 2 bases and 0 bases respectively, with 8 bases between them. CDR1 and CDR2 (germline): WSHSY, SAAADI. The CDR3 is 15 amino acids. CDR3 DNA sequence: TGCGCCAGCAGTGAGCGGGGGAGCTCCTACAATGAGCAGTTCTTC. Amino acid sequence: CASSERGSSYNEQFF.